The TCR beta chain described here comes from a study of shared clonotypes between healthy human individuals. Study-level findings and limits: Deeper or shallower sequencing was expected to change how clonotypes are shared among donors. Blood was the sole source, and tissue repertoires probably differ.

Germline V gives CDR1 KGHSH, CDR2 LQKENI. The V end lost 2 bases, the J end lost 8 bases, and 19 bases lay between the germline ends. The CDR3 length is 16 residues. Turning to this clone: Its antigen is not identified.

The method was immunoSEQ multiplex PCR; TCRdb's version includes in-frame clones alone and lacks a portion of them. The sample comprises hundreds of thousands of clones, almost 97% of which are singletons, and under 0.06% rests with the top ten. The TCR sequence derives from a woman aged 30 to 39 in good health. Sequencing input: naive CD4+ T cells sorted from blood. Subset meaning: CD45RA+ positively selected. This chain links TRBV18 with TRBJ2-1; D may be TRBD1 (7 bases). The CDR3 region is CASSPNDRVPGDEQFF. The CDR3 nucleotides read TGTGCCAGCTCACCAAACGACAGGGTTCCGGGGGATGAGCAGTTCTTC.